This T cell receptor beta chain was documented in a study of T cells after yellow fever vaccination. The 5'RACE template-switching step produced TCR cDNA and added a universal primer site and UMIs. TCRdb passed the 5' RACE reads through MiXCR, listing each CDR3 protein once. The repertoire holds 250,000 or so distinct CDR3 sequences, with roughly 4% as singletons. In this sample, this clonotype turned up a few times. The source of this sequence is a man younger than 35 who received the YFV17D yellow fever vaccine. The source material was PBMCs, sampled 15 days after the yellow fever booster vaccination.

For the CDR3, the DNA is TGCGCCAGCAGCCCCCTCGGGGGCGGGGGGCCCTCCTACGAGCAGTACTTC. Its protein is CASSPLGGGGPSYEQYF. The V gene is TRBV5-1, the J gene TRBJ2-7; 8 bases are a match to TRBD2. V lost 4 bases and J lost 0; bases outside the gene matches: 12. This CDR3 has 17 residues. CDR1 and CDR2 from the germline V gene are SGHRS and YFSETQ.